Below are 9 T cell receptor beta chains sequenced from a single sample in a study of blood T cell repertoires in COVID-19. TCRdb's copy holds only in-frame clones and misses some; the assay was immunoSEQ multiplex PCR. The table includes about 180,000 clones, about 80% detected once. The specimen was PBMCs or T cells enriched from blood (not recorded which). The receptors derive from a man between 60 and 70 years old who had been exposed to COVID-19.

The J gene is TRBJ2-6, the V gene TRBV2; TRBD1 matches at 7 bases. Looked up from germline, CDR1 is SNHLY and CDR2 is FYNNEI. This CDR3 has 15 amino acids. Trimming removed 10 bases from V and 3 bases from J; junction bases left unmatched: 9. The CDR3 DNA reads TGTGCCACCGCGCAAACAGGGGTTGGGGCCAACGTCCTGACTTTC. Protein product: CATAQTGVGANVLTF.

The chain recombines TRBV29-1 with TRBJ1-2, with no clear D. Trimming took off 0 bases at V and 6 bases at J, with 14 bases between the two ends. This CDR3 region has 14 residues. Germline assignment: CDR1 SQVTM and CDR2 ANQGSEA. DNA of the CDR3: TGCAGCGTTGAAGATGGCATTGGAGTGGATGGCTACACCTTC. Residues: CSVEDGIGVDGYTF. Drawing the rest from reference TRBV29-1 and TRBJ1-2, the complete variable domain is SAVISQKPSRDICQRGTSLTIQCQVDSQVTMMFWYRQQPGQSLTLIATANQGSEATYESGFVIDKFPISRPNLTFSTLTVSNMSPEDSSIYLCSVEDGIGVDGYTFGSGTRLTVV.

The CDR3 reads CASGSRGPNTEAFF. CDR3 nucleotide sequence: TGTGCCAGCGGATCCAGGGGGCCCAACACTGAAGCTTTCTTT. The chain carries TRBV5-6 and TRBJ1-1; 8 bases align to TRBD1. The CDR3 sequence is 14 residues long. CDR1 is SGHDT, CDR2 YYEEEE, per germline. V shed 7 bases, J shed 2 bases, and the junction held 7 bases outside the gene matches.

This chain connects TRBV11-2 to TRBJ2-3, with D maybe TRBD1 (7 bases). The germline V gene has CDR1 SGHAT and CDR2 FQNNGV. V was pared by 4 bases and J by 11 bases, with 22 bases between. CDR3 length: 15 residues. This CDR3 is CASSWGDSSVGRQYF. CDR3 DNA sequence: TGTGCCAGCAGCTGGGGGGACAGTTCGGTGGGGAGGCAGTATTTT.

This clone was picked up a small number of times. This chain links TRBV5-1 with TRBJ1-2; D perhaps matches TRBD1 (6 bases). There are 14 residues in the CDR3. V was clipped by 5 bases and J by 8 bases, with 19 bases between them. Germline V lookup: CDR1 SGHRS, CDR2 YFSETQ. The chain's CDR3 is CASRQDRPREGYTF. CDR3 bases: TGCGCCAGCAGACAAGACAGGCCGCGGGAGGGCTACACCTTC.

V gene TRBV13 combines with J gene TRBJ2-3; TRBD2 matches 7 bases. The junction had 9 bases not matched to a gene; V was cut back by 3 bases and J by 3 bases. CDR3 length: 16 amino acids. Germline loops: CDR1 PRHDT, CDR2 FYEKMQ (reference sequence). This chain's CDR3 is CASSFSEAGVTDTQYF. The DNA of the CDR3 is TGTGCCAGCAGCTTTTCTGAGGCGGGAGTTACAGATACGCAGTATTTT.

This chain joins TRBV5-4 and TRBJ2-5, with 7 bases fitting TRBD2. Losses at the gene ends were 4 bases for V and 1 base for J; bases not matched to a gene: 13. The CDR3 loop spans 17 amino acids. Germline assignment: CDR1 SGHNT and CDR2 YYREEE (reference sequence). The DNA for the CDR3 is TGTGCCAGCAGCGGGGAGCTAGCGGTTAAATCCCAAGAGACCCAGTACTTC. Amino acid sequence: CASSGELAVKSQETQYF.

DNA of the CDR3: TGTGCCAGCAGCTTCACGGGACAGTATAATTCACCCCTCCACTTT. Protein sequence: CASSFTGQYNSPLHF. The gene calls are TRBV7-8 and TRBJ1-6, with 7 bases matching TRBD1. CDR1 SGHVS and CDR2 FQNEAQ come from the germline V gene. The trim removed 3 bases at V and 4 bases at J, leaving 3 bases unmatched. This CDR3 is 15 amino acids long.

The V and J genes are TRBV19 and TRBJ2-2; perhaps TRBD1 as D (7 bases). V lost 7 bases and J lost 5, with 20 bases in between. Germline CDR1 reads LNHDA; CDR2 reads SQIVND (reference sequence). CDR3 length: 16 residues. The CDR3 region has the DNA TGTGCCAGTAAAAAAACTAGGCAGGGGGGAACCGGGGAGCTGTTTTTT. This codes for CASKKTRQGGTGELFF.